The T cell receptor beta chain described here comes from a study of identical twins. A universal primer binding site was introduced by template switching. The final cDNA contained unique molecular identifiers. MiXCR was run by TCRdb on the 5' RACE reads, yielding one entry per CDR3 protein. The sample holds 1.5 million to 2 million distinct CDR3 sequences; roughly a third are singletons and the top ten take over 0.25%. The sample holds many counts of this clonotype. Its antigen remains unknown. The study's findings and limits: Cross-sectional statistical analysis was relied on for the conclusions, without the same donors being followed.

This CDR3 comprises 14 residues. CDR1 is KGHDR, CDR2 SFDVKD, per germline. V lost 6 bases, J lost 1 base, and 12 bases lay in between. This chain joins TRBV24-1 and TRBJ2-7, with D hard to call. This TCR came from a newborn girl in good health. The sample comprised cord blood. CDR3 protein: CATSPARASYEQYF. The CDR3 DNA reads TGTGCCACCAGTCCTGCAAGGGCATCCTACGAGCAGTACTTC.